This TCR beta chain was sequenced in a study of blood T cell repertoires in COVID-19. Across the whole study: Italy, Spain and the United States were the sources of the convalescent and acute COVID-19 samples.

Germline loops: CDR1 SGHVS, CDR2 FQNEAQ. V was trimmed by 0 bases and J by 8 bases, leaving 13 bases between them. The CDR3 length is 15 residues. In the original processing: By means of reference gene primer amplification, nucleated cell counts were estimated. TCRdb's copy holds only in-frame clones and misses some; the assay was immunoSEQ multiplex PCR. The DNA gave D and trimming, while V, J and clone size come from that table. The sample yields 150,000 to 180,000 clones, around 84% seen once. This TCR was recovered from a man in his fifties who had recovered from COVID-19. The gene calls are TRBV7-8 and TRBJ1-4, with D possibly being TRBD1 (5 bases). Sequencing was done on a sample of PBMCs or T cells enriched from blood (not recorded which). The chain's CDR3 is CASSLAGGVGEKLFF. The CDR3 nucleotides are TGTGCCAGCAGCTTAGCGGGAGGGGTCGGCGAAAAACTGTTTTTT.